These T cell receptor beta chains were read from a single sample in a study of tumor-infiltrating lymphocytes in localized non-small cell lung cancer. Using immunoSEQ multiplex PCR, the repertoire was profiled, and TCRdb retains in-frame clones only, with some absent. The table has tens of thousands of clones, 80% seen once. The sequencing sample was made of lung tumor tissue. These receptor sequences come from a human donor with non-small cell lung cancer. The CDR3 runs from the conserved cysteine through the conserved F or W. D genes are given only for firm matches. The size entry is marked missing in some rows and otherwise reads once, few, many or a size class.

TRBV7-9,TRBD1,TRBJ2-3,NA,CASSLSGTGVWDTQYF,TGTGCCAGCAGCTTATCCGGGACAGGGGTGTGGGATACGCAGTATTTT
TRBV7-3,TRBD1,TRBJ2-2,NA,CASSGQGAGTGELFF,TGTGCCAGCAGCGGCCAGGGGGCGGGCACCGGGGAGCTGTTTTTT
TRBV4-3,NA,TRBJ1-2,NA,CASSQVGHPYGYTF,TGCGCCAGCAGCCAAGTTGGGCATCCCTATGGCTACACCTTC
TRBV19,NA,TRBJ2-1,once,CASSIAESSYNEQFF,TGTGCCAGTAGTATAGCGGAGAGCTCCTACAATGAGCAGTTCTTC
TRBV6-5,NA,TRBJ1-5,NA,CASSYSWTNQPQHF,TGTGCCAGCAGTTACTCTTGGACAAATCAGCCCCAGCATTTT
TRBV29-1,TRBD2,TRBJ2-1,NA,CSVEDPGTSGRDEQFF,TGCAGCGTTGAAGATCCTGGGACTAGCGGGAGGGACGAGCAGTTCTTC
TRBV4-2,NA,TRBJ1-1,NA,CASSQNQQNTEAFF,TGTGCCAGCAGCCAGAACCAGCAGAACACTGAAGCTTTCTTT
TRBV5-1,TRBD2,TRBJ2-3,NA,CASRLAQPTDTQYF,TGCGCCAGCAGACTAGCGCAACCCACAGATACGCAGTATTTT
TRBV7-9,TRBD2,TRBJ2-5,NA,CASRLLADGTQYF,TGTGCCAGCAGACTCCTAGCGGACGGGACCCAGTACTTC
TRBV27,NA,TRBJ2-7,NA,CASSSHDAPREQYF,TGTGCCAGCAGTTCCCACGACGCCCCGAGGGAGCAGTACTTC
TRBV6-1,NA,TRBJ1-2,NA,CASRDLNYGYTF,TGTGCCAGCAGGGACCTTAACTATGGCTACACCTTC
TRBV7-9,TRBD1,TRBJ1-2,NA,CASSFGDRGRGYTF,TGTGCCAGCAGCTTCGGGGACAGGGGTCGGGGCTACACCTTC
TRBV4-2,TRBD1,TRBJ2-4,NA,CASSLQGAKNIQYF,TGTGCCAGCAGTCTACAGGGGGCCAAAAACATTCAGTACTTC
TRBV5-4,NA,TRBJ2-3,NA,CASSRGVTDTQYF,TGTGCCAGCAGCCGGGGAGTTACAGATACGCAGTATTTT
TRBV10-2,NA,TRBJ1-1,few,CASIGGNTEAFF,TGCGCCAGCATCGGAGGGAACACTGAAGCTTTCTTT
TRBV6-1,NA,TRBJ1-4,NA,CASSGTGAFNEKLFF,TGTGCCAGCAGTGGAACCGGGGCGTTTAATGAAAAACTGTTTTTT
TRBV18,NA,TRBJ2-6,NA,CASSPLTGAGANVLTF,TGTGCCAGCTCACCACTGACGGGGGCTGGGGCCAACGTCCTGACTTTC
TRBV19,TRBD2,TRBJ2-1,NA,CASSLRDTFRTSGRNEQFF,TGTGCCAGTAGTCTACGTGACACCTTTAGGACTAGCGGGAGGAATGAGCAGTTCTTC
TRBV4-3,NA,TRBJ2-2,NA,CASSHTNTGELFF,TGCGCCAGCAGCCATACGAACACCGGGGAGCTGTTTTTT
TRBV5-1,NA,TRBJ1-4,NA,CASSLGSSREKLFF,TGCGCCAGCAGCTTGGGAAGCTCTCGCGAAAAACTGTTTTTT
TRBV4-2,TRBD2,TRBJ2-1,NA,CASSPQGAGVNNEQFF,TGTGCCAGCAGCCCCCAGGGAGCGGGAGTCAACAATGAGCAGTTCTTC
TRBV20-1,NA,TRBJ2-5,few,CSAWELETQYF,TGCAGTGCTTGGGAGTTGGAGACCCAGTACTTC
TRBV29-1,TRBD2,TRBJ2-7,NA,CSATSGTSFSYEQYF,TGCAGCGCAACCTCCGGGACTAGCTTTTCCTACGAGCAGTACTTC
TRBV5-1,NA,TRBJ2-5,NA,CASSLWGQGETQYF,TGCGCCAGCAGCTTGTGGGGGCAGGGGGAGACCCAGTACTTC
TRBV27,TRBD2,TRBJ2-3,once,CASSLSGTSGRATDTQYF,TGTGCCAGCAGTTTATCCGGGACTAGCGGGAGGGCCACAGATACGCAGTATTTT